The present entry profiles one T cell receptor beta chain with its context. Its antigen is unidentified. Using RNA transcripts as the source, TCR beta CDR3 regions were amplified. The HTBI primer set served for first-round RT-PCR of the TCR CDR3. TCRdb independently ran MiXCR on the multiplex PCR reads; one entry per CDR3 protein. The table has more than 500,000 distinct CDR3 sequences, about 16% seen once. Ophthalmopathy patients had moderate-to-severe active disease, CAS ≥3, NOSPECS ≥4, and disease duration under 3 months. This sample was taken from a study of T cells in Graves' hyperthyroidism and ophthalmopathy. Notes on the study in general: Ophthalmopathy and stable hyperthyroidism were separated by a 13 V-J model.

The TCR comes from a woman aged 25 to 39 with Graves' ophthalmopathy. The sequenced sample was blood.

The CDR3 nucleotides are TGTGCCAGTAGTCACACAAAAGATACGCAGTATTTT. Its protein is CASSHTKDTQYF. The chain uses TRBV19 and TRBJ2-3; the D is unclear. Deletions cut 5 bases from V and 5 bases from J, with 8 bases between. CDR3 length equals 12 residues. CDR1 and CDR2 (germline): LNHDA, SQIVND (reference sequence).